One and the same sample provided the 29 T cell receptor beta chains below, sequenced in a study of blood T cell repertoires in COVID-19. Assay used: immunoSEQ multiplex PCR; TCRdb lists only in-frame clones, some missing. This repertoire shows roughly 290,000 clones, roughly 80% found once; its top ten account for approximately 4.1%. The sample was peripheral blood. All receptors derive from a woman between 50 and 59 years old with active or convalescent COVID-19.

The chain recombines TRBV5-1 with TRBJ2-1, with D maybe TRBD1 (6 bases). This CDR3 contains 15 residues. The V gene's germline CDR1 is SGHRS and CDR2 YFSETQ. V lost 3 bases and J 1 base, leaving 11 bases between the germline ends. The CDR3 coding sequence is TGCGCCAGCAGCTCCTACAGGGCGTCCTACAATGAGCAGTTCTTC. It yields the protein CASSSYRASYNEQFF.

This sequence joins TRBV19 and TRBJ1-1, with unresolved D. Per the germline V gene, CDR1 is LNHDA and CDR2 is SQIVND (reference sequence). The CDR3 spans 12 residues. The ends were cut back, 7 bases at V and 6 bases at J, with 12 bases in the middle. The chain's CDR3 is CASNLGEAEAFF. Here the CDR3 DNA reads TGTGCCAGTAATCTTGGCGAGGCTGAAGCTTTCTTT.

This clone was found a few times. This chain uses TRBV6-5 with TRBJ1-1; D remains ambiguous. Between the trimmed V and J ends, which lost 6 bases and 3 bases, there was a span of 11 bases. The V gene's germline CDR1 is MNHEY and CDR2 SVGAGI. The CDR3 totals 13 residues. CDR3 amino acids: CASRKPGDTEAFF. Here the CDR3 DNA reads TGTGCCAGCAGAAAGCCCGGGGACACTGAAGCTTTCTTT.

This chain links TRBV29-1 with TRBJ2-5; maybe TRBD2 (5 bases). Germline V CDR1 and CDR2: SQVTM, ANQGSEA. Trimming took 3 bases from V and 4 from J, leaving 9 bases between them. The CDR3 covers 12 residues. CDR3 residues: CSVDLAGETQYF. The CDR3 coding sequence is TGCAGCGTTGATCTGGCGGGAGAGACCCAGTACTTC.

V gene TRBV27 combines with J gene TRBJ2-5; D is possibly TRBD1 (8 bases). Per the germline V gene, CDR1 is MNHEY and CDR2 is SMNVEV (reference sequence). This CDR3 has 18 residues. The ends were cut back, 3 bases at V and 2 bases at J, with 22 bases in the middle. The CDR3 region is CASSFSPRTGRGQETQYF. The CDR3 DNA follows: TGTGCCAGCAGTTTTTCTCCGCGGACAGGGAGGGGGCAAGAGACCCAGTACTTC.

The V call is TRBV6-4, the J call TRBJ2-5, with D possibly TRBD1 on 7 matching bases. This CDR3 region has 14 residues. Germline V gene sequence: CDR1 MRHNA, CDR2 SNTAGT. Deletions cut 6 bases from V and 1 base from J, with 12 bases between. DNA of the CDR3: TGTGCCAGCAGCGCGGGACAGAGCCAAGAGACCCAGTACTTC. Translating gives CASSAGQSQETQYF.

The chain couples TRBV6-1 to TRBJ1-1; 7 bases match TRBD1. Per the germline V gene, CDR1 is MNHNS and CDR2 is SASEGT. The CDR3 totals 18 residues. V lost 2 bases to trimming and J lost 0 bases; unmatched junction nucleotides: 12. CDR3 sequence: CASSELLQGLPMNTEAFF. The CDR3 DNA follows: TGTGCCAGCAGTGAACTTTTACAGGGGCTACCGATGAACACTGAAGCTTTCTTT.

The gene calls are TRBV10-1 and TRBJ2-3; TRBD2 agrees at 13 bases. Trimming at V came to 10 bases and at J to 5 bases, leaving 15 bases not matched to a gene. Germline V lookup: CDR1 WNHNN, CDR2 SYGVQD (reference sequence). This CDR3 has 17 amino acids. The CDR3 sequence: CAKPTSGRVRLRDTQYF. The CDR3 region has the DNA TGCGCCAAGCCAACTAGCGGGAGGGTACGATTGAGAGATACGCAGTATTTT.

The rearrangement joins TRBV2 to TRBJ2-4, with D possibly matching TRBD2 (5 bases). CDR1 and CDR2 (germline): SNHLY, FYNNEI. The CDR3 has 15 amino acids. Trimming removed 2 bases at V and 6 bases at J, with 14 bases between. CDR3 in DNA: TGTGCCAGCAGTGAAAGGTGGAGGTCTATAAACATTCAGTACTTC. The encoded protein is CASSERWRSINIQYF.

The chain combines TRBV7-9 with TRBJ2-3; D call uncertain. This CDR3 contains 12 residues. V lost 5 bases, J lost 4 bases, and 7 bases lay in between. Germline values: CDR1 SEHNR, CDR2 FQNEAQ (reference sequence). The CDR3, as DNA: TGTGCCAGCAGCCCGACATCAGATACGCAGTATTTT. Translation gives CASSPTSDTQYF. Based on the CDR3 plus reference TRBV7-9 and TRBJ2-3, the full variable domain is DTGVSQNPRHKITKRGQNVTFRCDPISEHNRLYWYRQTLGQGPEFLTYFQNEAQLEKSRLLSDRFSAERPKGSFSTLEIQRTEQGDSAMYLCASSPTSDTQYFGPGTRLTVL.

The V and J genes are TRBV2 and TRBJ2-1; D is uncertain. The length of the CDR3 is 10 residues. Germline V gene lookup returns CDR1 SNHLY and CDR2 FYNNEI. V gave up 5 bases and J gave up 7 bases, with 3 bases separating them. CDR3 coding DNA: TGTGCCAGCAGTCGGAATGAGCAGTTCTTC. It is translated as CASSRNEQFF.

The CDR3 spells CSARLGNTIYF. The CDR3 DNA sequence: TGCAGTGCGAGGCTAGGAAACACCATATATTTT. This rearrangement joins TRBV20-1 to TRBJ1-3, with D unresolved. CDR1 is DFQATT, CDR2 SNEGSKA, per germline (reference sequence). V lost 6 bases and J lost 4, with 7 bases in between. The CDR3 has 11 residues.

This rearrangement joins TRBV7-8 to TRBJ1-2; possible D gene TRBD1, 6 bases. The CDR3 runs to 18 residues. V was pared by 4 bases and J by 4 bases, with 25 bases between. The germline V gene has CDR1 SGHVS and CDR2 FQNEAQ. CDR3 loop: CASSSQEAPGATTYGYTF. In nucleotides, the CDR3 is TGTGCCAGCAGCTCACAAGAGGCCCCAGGGGCCACAACCTATGGCTACACCTTC.

This chain uses TRBV19 with TRBJ1-1; 10 bases agree with TRBD1. The CDR3 has 13 residues. Germline V gene lookup returns CDR1 LNHDA and CDR2 SQIVND (reference sequence). J gave up 6 bases and V 5 bases, and 3 bases lay outside the gene matches. CDR3: CASSVGTGAEAFF. The CDR3 DNA follows: TGTGCCAGTAGTGTCGGGACAGGGGCTGAAGCTTTCTTT.

This sequence joins TRBV5-1 and TRBJ2-3, with 12 positions matching TRBD2. This CDR3 spans 19 amino acids. CDR1 is SGHRS and CDR2 is YFSETQ in the germline V gene. Unmatched junction bases numbered 12, after V lost 1 base and J lost 3 bases. The CDR3 loop is CASSLTPVTGTSGTDTQYF. The CDR3 coding sequence is TGCGCCAGCAGCTTGACCCCGGTGACAGGGACTAGCGGGACAGATACGCAGTATTTT.

This clone came up a few times. The chain uses TRBV5-4 and TRBJ1-2; 7 nucleotides match TRBD1. This CDR3 contains 15 residues. V lost 2 bases, J lost 5 bases, and 9 bases stayed unmatched. The germline V gene encodes CDR1 SGHNT and CDR2 YYREEE (reference sequence). The CDR3 DNA sequence: TGTGCCAGCAGCTTCTCCTGGACAGGTGCATATGGCTACACCTTC. Translation: CASSFSWTGAYGYTF.

V usage is TRBV7-3 and J usage is TRBJ2-1, with 7 bases aligning to TRBD2. The CDR3 runs to 15 residues. V trimming: 2 bases; J trimming: 5 bases; junction bases outside the gene matches: 6. CDR1 and CDR2 (germline): SGHTA, FQGTGA. The CDR3 sequence: CASSLWGRANNEQFF. CDR3 in DNA: TGTGCCAGCAGCTTATGGGGGAGGGCCAACAATGAGCAGTTCTTC.

The chain links TRBV12-3 or TRBV12-4 to TRBJ1-6; D uncertain. The CDR3 extends over 13 amino acids. Between the trimmed V and J ends, which lost 2 bases and 8 bases, there was a span of 7 bases. The CDR3 DNA reads TGTGCCAGCAGTTTATCGGTGGATTCACCCCTCCACTTT. This encodes CASSLSVDSPLHF.

This chain links TRBV5-6 with TRBJ2-1, with TRBD1 identical over 7 bases. This CDR3 comprises 14 residues. Germline V CDR1 and CDR2: SGHDT, YYEEEE. The V gene end was trimmed by 4 bases and the J gene end by 3 bases; junction bases not matched to a gene: 4. DNA for the CDR3: TGTGCCAGCAGCAACGGACAGGTCTACAATGAGCAGTTCTTC. Amino acids: CASSNGQVYNEQFF.

The chain couples TRBV27 to TRBJ2-7; the D gene is possibly TRBD1 (6 bases). The CDR3 has 13 amino acids. The ends were cut back, 6 bases at V and 4 bases at J, with 13 bases in the middle. Germline V gene data show CDR1 as MNHEY and CDR2 as SMNVEV (reference sequence). Here the CDR3 reads CASSAGQPYEQYF. Here the CDR3 DNA reads TGTGCCAGCAGCGCTGGACAGCCTTACGAGCAGTACTTC.

This clone was found once. The V call is TRBV19, the J call TRBJ1-1, with D uncertain. The CDR3 is 15 residues long. Looked up from germline, CDR1 is LNHDA and CDR2 is SQIVND (reference sequence). Trimming pared 2 bases from V and 4 bases from J, leaving 14 bases between. The CDR3 bases are TGTGCCAGTAGTATACCCCTCCCTGCGGGCACTGAAGCTTTCTTT. This sequence encodes CASSIPLPAGTEAFF.

V usage is TRBV5-1 and J usage is TRBJ2-1, with D possibly being TRBD2 (6 bases). Germline V lookup: CDR1 SGHRS, CDR2 YFSETQ. Trimming stripped 3 bases from V and 6 bases from J, with 22 bases between. This CDR3 comprises 17 residues. The CDR3 nucleotides are TGCGCCAGCAGCTACTCCGGGACTCATTACTCAGGCAATGAGCAGTTCTTC. Translating it yields CASSYSGTHYSGNEQFF.

This chain links TRBV7-2 with TRBJ1-5; D is uncertain. Trimming removed 1 base at V and 7 bases at J, with 14 bases between. Germline loops: CDR1 SGHTA, CDR2 FQGNSA. The CDR3 runs to 15 residues. Here the CDR3 DNA reads TGTGCCAGCAGCTTAGTATGGGAGGCTACCCAGCCCCAGCATTTT. Protein: CASSLVWEATQPQHF.

This clone occurred a few times. The same CDR3 is also encoded by other DNA sequences in this sample. The V call is TRBV7-9, the J call TRBJ2-1; D might be TRBD1 (6 bases). Germline values: CDR1 SEHNR, CDR2 FQNEAQ (reference sequence). There are 12 residues in the CDR3. V lost 1 base to trimming and J lost 10 bases, with 8 bases between them. The CDR3 reads CASSLGGREQFF. The CDR3 nucleotides read TGTGCCAGCAGCTTAGGGGGGCGGGAGCAGTTCTTC.

The genes are TRBV4-1 and TRBJ2-7; D is perhaps TRBD2 (5 bases). Trimming pared 0 bases from V and 0 bases from J, leaving 9 bases between. This CDR3 is built from 15 residues. Looked up from germline, CDR1 is MGHRA and CDR2 is YSYEKL. The chain's CDR3 is CASSQEASGSYEQYF. The CDR3 bases are TGCGCCAGCAGCCAAGAAGCCAGCGGCTCCTACGAGCAGTACTTC.

This clone was seen a few times. This CDR3 is CASSLAPGTGYEQYF. CDR3 nucleotide sequence: TGCGCCAGCAGCTTGGCCCCCGGGACAGGATACGAGCAGTACTTC. The chain is built from TRBV5-1 and TRBJ2-7, with TRBD1 matching over 8 bases. The V gene's germline CDR1 is SGHRS and CDR2 YFSETQ. The junction had 6 bases not matched to a gene; V was cut back by 0 bases and J by 4 bases. This CDR3 region has 15 residues.

The gene calls are TRBV12-5 and TRBJ2-5, with 9 bases matching TRBD2. The length of the CDR3 is 17 residues. J lost 4 bases, V lost 4 bases, and 13 bases had no gene match. Germline V lookup: CDR1 LGHNT, CDR2 FRNRAP. The CDR3 DNA reads as TGTGCTAGTGGTTCCCCCCTTAGCGGGAGTGTAGCAGAGACCCAGTACTTC. It translates to CASGSPLSGSVAETQYF.

The chain recombines TRBV27 with TRBJ2-7, with 7 positions matching TRBD1. With 5 bases clipped from V and 2 bases from J, the junction kept 6 bases outside the gene matches. The CDR3 is 14 residues long. Germline lookup yields CDR1 MNHEY and CDR2 SMNVEV (reference sequence). The CDR3 loop reads CASSPRDSPYEQYF. CDR3 nucleotides: TGTGCCAGCAGTCCCCGGGACAGTCCCTACGAGCAGTACTTC.

By share, this clone counts as medium-sized. For the CDR3, the DNA is TGTGCCAGCAGCATGACTAGCGGGAGGTCCTACGAGCAGTACTTC. This codes for CASSMTSGRSYEQYF. The gene calls are TRBV27 and TRBJ2-7; the match to TRBD2 covers 13 bases. Trimming cost V 6 bases and J 1 base; bases outside gene matches: 3. The germline CDR1 and CDR2 sequences are MNHEY and SMNVEV (reference sequence). The CDR3 is made up of 15 amino acids.